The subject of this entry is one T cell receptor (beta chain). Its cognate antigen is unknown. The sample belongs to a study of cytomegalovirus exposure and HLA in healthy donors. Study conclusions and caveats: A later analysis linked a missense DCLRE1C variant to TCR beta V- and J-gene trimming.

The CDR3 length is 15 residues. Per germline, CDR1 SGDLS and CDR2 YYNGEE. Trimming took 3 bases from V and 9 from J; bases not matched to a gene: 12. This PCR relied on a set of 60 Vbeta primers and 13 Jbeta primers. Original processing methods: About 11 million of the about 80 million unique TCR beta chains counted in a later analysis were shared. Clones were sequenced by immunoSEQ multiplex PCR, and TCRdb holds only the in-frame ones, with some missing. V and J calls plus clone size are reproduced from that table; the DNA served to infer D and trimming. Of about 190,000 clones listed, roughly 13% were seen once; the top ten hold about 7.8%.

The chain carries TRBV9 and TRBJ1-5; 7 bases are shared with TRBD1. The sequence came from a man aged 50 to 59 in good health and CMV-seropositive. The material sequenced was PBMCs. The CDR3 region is CASSARQGRLGPQHF. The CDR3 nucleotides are TGTGCCAGCAGCGCTAGACAGGGTCGGTTGGGGCCCCAGCATTTT.